Below, 4 T cell receptor beta chains from the same sample are listed, as sequenced in a study of technical replicates of blood from a few donors. Clones were read by immunoSEQ multiplex PCR, and TCRdb kept only the in-frame ones, dropping some. Of around 68,000 clones in the sample, 91% were seen once. Material for sequencing was T cells isolated from PBMCs. The receptor set was obtained from a human donor in good health. Some clones in this sample may be carry-over from other donors' samples.

This chain links TRBV5-1 with TRBJ1-1, with D maybe TRBD1 (5 bases). Germline-derived CDR1 and CDR2 are SGHRS and YFSETQ. The CDR3 runs to 13 residues. V was pared by 5 bases and J by 3 bases, with 11 bases between. CDR3 nucleotide sequence: TGCGCCAGCAGACTAAGGGGCGACACTGAAGCTTTCTTT. Translation gives CASRLRGDTEAFF.

This chain connects TRBV27 to TRBJ2-7; D uncertain. The V and J ends lost 6 bases and 0 bases respectively, with 15 bases between them. Germline CDR1 reads MNHEY; CDR2 reads SMNVEV (reference sequence). This CDR3 has 15 residues. CDR3 nucleotides: TGTGCCAGCAGAGCTATGAGTCGGAGCTCCTACGAGCAGTACTTC. As protein: CASRAMSRSSYEQYF.

The V gene is TRBV30, the J gene TRBJ1-1; weak D call: TRBD1 (5 bases). Per the germline V gene, CDR1 is GTSNPN and CDR2 is SVGIG (reference sequence). The CDR3 has 13 residues. Trimming shortened V by 5 bases and J by 3 bases, and 13 bases separated the two germline ends. The CDR3 bases are TGTGCCTGGGACATTCTGGGGCACACTGAAGCTTTCTTT. Translating gives CAWDILGHTEAFF.

The chain is built from TRBV6-5 and TRBJ2-5; TRBD2 is a possible D gene (5 bases). The CDR3 is 13 residues long. V was pared by 6 bases and J by 6 bases, with 14 bases between. Germline-derived CDR1 and CDR2 are MNHEY and SVGAGI. The CDR3 here is CASRFTSSQTQYF. The DNA of the CDR3 is TGTGCCAGCAGGTTTACTAGTTCCCAGACCCAGTACTTC.